Presented here are 11 T cell receptor beta chains from one specimen sequenced in a study of T-cell memory formation after mild COVID-19. TCRdb ran MiXCR on the 5' RACE reads and lists one entry per CDR3 protein. The sample has nearly 40,000 distinct CDR3 sequences, about 6.7% seen once. Sequenced sample: PBMCs or a T cell subset sorted from them (not recorded which). The receptors here all came from an adult who had mild COVID-19 (a few samples of this study predate the infection). Cell type and time point are not known.

This clonotype was counted only a few times. The V and J genes are TRBV7-2 and TRBJ2-5, with TRBD1 identical over 12 bases. After removal of 3 bases from V and 5 bases from J, the junction contained 7 bases not matched to a gene. The CDR3 has 16 residues. The V gene's germline CDR1 is SGHTA and CDR2 FQGNSA. In DNA, the CDR3 is TGTGCCAGCAGCTTCCTGGGACAGGGGGCAGGGGAGACCCAGTACTTC. This translates into CASSFLGQGAGETQYF. Full variable domain (remainder filled in from reference TRBV7-2 and TRBJ2-5): GAGVSQSPSNKVTEKGKDVELRCDPISGHTALYWYRQSLGQGLEFLIYFQGNSAPDKSGLPSDRFSAERTGGSVSTLTIQRTQQEDSAVYLCASSFLGQGAGETQYFGPGTRLLVL.

This chain joins TRBV5-1 and TRBJ2-5; D not resolved. The CDR3 extends over 15 amino acids. Germline CDR1 reads SGHRS; CDR2 reads YFSETQ. V was pared by 4 bases and J by 1 base, with 14 bases between. This CDR3 reads CASSLLPGPQETQYF. DNA for the CDR3: TGCGCCAGCAGCCTCCTCCCGGGTCCCCAAGAGACCCAGTACTTC.

The J gene is TRBJ1-5, the V gene TRBV6-5; D call uncertain. The V and J ends lost 0 bases and 4 bases respectively, with 4 bases between them. The CDR3 is 13 amino acids. CDR1 and CDR2 from the germline V gene are MNHEY and SVGAGI. The CDR3, as DNA: TGTGCCAGCAGTTACTCGTGGAATCAGCCCCAGCATTTT. Translating it yields CASSYSWNQPQHF.

The gene calls are TRBV7-8 and TRBJ1-5; weak D call: TRBD1 (5 bases). CDR3 length equals 16 residues. V was trimmed by 2 bases and J by 0 bases, leaving 11 bases between them. Germline V gene data show CDR1 as SGHVS and CDR2 as FQNEAQ. CDR3 sequence (DNA): TGTGCCAGCAGCTTAATGTGGGGGTATAGCAATCAGCCCCAGCATTTT. It is translated as CASSLMWGYSNQPQHF.

This clonotype was observed at least ten times. The CDR3 bases are TGTGCCAGCAAGAGCCAGGGCACAGATACGCAGTATTTT. This gives the protein CASKSQGTDTQYF. The V gene is TRBV12-3 or TRBV12-4, the J gene TRBJ2-3; no firm D call. The CDR3 sequence is 13 residues long. Trimming shortened V by 7 bases and J by 1 base, and 9 bases separated the two germline ends.

This clonotype was counted many times. The chain carries TRBV15 and TRBJ2-1, with 8 positions matching TRBD2. V lost 3 bases, J lost 2 bases, and 6 bases stayed unmatched. The CDR3 is made up of 16 amino acids. In germline, CDR1 is LNHNV, CDR2 YYDKDF (reference sequence). CDR3 bases: TGTGCCACCAGCAGGAAGGCGGGGGGCACCTACAATGAGCAGTTCTTC. It encodes CATSRKAGGTYNEQFF.

This clonotype came up a few times. The chain combines TRBV5-1 with TRBJ2-1, with TRBD2 identical over 10 bases. This CDR3 has 15 amino acids. V gave up 4 bases and J gave up 4 bases; unmatched junction bases: 5. CDR1 and CDR2 (germline): SGHRS, YFSETQ. CDR3 region: CASSMRTSGYNEQFF. The CDR3 DNA reads TGCGCCAGCAGCATGCGGACTAGCGGTTACAATGAGCAGTTCTTC.

In regard to this clonotype: It may be a read error: a sequence one base away is much more abundant. The chain has TRBV7-2 and TRBJ2-7, with TRBD2 as a possible D gene (5 bases). Per germline, CDR1 SGHTA and CDR2 FQGNSA. The V end was cut by 1 base, the J end by 5 bases, with 9 bases between. CDR3 length: 13 amino acids. Here the CDR3 reads CASSLGAAHEQYF. The CDR3 DNA sequence: TGTGCCAGCAGCTTAGGAGCGGCCCACGAGCAGTACTTC. The whole variable domain, filled in from reference TRBV7-2 and TRBJ2-7, reads GAGVSQSPSNKVTEKGKDVELRCDPISGHTALYWYRQSLGQGLEFLIYFQGNSAPDKSGLPSDRFSAERTGGSVSTLTIQRTQQEDSAVYLCASSLGAAHEQYFGPGTRLTVT.

This clonotype was detected many times. The gene calls are TRBV12-3 or TRBV12-4 and TRBJ2-7, with TRBD2 identical over 12 bases. CDR3 length: 15 residues. Unmatched junction bases numbered 4, after V lost 7 bases and J lost 0 bases. The CDR3 nucleotides read TGTGCCAGCACACCTAGCGGGAGGGCCTCCTACGAGCAGTACTTC. This sequence encodes CASTPSGRASYEQYF.

This clonotype was picked up many times. The chain carries TRBV11-2 and TRBJ2-1, with 9 bases aligning to TRBD1. The CDR3 runs 15 residues. J gave up 7 bases and V 6 bases, and 10 bases lay outside the gene matches. Per germline, CDR1 SGHAT and CDR2 FQNNGV. The CDR3 DNA reads as TGTGCCAGCAGTTATGACAGGGGGAAGGGAAATGAGCAGTTCTTC. Translating it yields CASSYDRGKGNEQFF. The whole variable domain, filled in from reference TRBV11-2 and TRBJ2-1, reads EAGVAQSPRYKIIEKRQSVAFWCNPISGHATLYWYQQILGQGPKLLIQFQNNGVVDDSQLPKDRFSAERLKGVDSTLKIQPAKLEDSAVYLCASSYDRGKGNEQFFGPGTRLTVL.

This clonotype came up many times. The genes are TRBV20-1 and TRBJ2-7; 7 nucleotides agree with TRBD2. The CDR3 totals 17 residues. The germline V gene has CDR1 DFQATT and CDR2 SNEGSKA (reference sequence). J was trimmed by 1 base and V by 3 bases; bases with no gene match: 15. The CDR3 spells CSARTPTRASGSYEQYF. CDR3 DNA sequence: TGCAGTGCTAGGACCCCTACCCGGGCTAGCGGTTCCTACGAGCAGTACTTC.